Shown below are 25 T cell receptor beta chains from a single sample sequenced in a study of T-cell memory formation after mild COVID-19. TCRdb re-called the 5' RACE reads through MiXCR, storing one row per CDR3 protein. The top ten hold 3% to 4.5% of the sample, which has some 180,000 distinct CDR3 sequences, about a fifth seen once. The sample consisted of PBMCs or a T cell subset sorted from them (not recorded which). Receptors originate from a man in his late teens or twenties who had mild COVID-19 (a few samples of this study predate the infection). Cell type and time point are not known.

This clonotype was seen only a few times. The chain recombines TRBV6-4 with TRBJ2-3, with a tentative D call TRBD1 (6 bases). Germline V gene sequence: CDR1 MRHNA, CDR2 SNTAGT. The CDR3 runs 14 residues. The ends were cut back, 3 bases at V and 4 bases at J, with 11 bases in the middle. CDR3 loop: CASSEQGSADTQYF. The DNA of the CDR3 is TGTGCCAGCAGTGAACAGGGCTCAGCAGATACGCAGTATTTT.

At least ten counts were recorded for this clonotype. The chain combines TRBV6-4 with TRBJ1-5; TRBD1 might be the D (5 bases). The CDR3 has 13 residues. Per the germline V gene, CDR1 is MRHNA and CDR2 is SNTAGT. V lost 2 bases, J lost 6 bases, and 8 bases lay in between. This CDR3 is CASSDEGIQPQHF. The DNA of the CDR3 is TGTGCCAGCAGTGACGAGGGGATTCAGCCCCAGCATTTT.

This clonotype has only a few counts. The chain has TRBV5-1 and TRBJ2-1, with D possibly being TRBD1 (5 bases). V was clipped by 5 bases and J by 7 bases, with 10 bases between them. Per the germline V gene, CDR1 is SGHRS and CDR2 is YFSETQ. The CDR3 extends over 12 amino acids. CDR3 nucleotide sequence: TGCGCCAGCAGGGGGCCGAAGAATGAGCAGTTCTTC. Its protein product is CASRGPKNEQFF.

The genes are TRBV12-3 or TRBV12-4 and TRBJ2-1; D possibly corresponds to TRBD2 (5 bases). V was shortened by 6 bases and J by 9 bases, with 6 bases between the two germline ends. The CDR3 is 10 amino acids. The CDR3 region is CASRRAEQFF. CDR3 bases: TGTGCCAGCAGGCGGGCTGAGCAGTTCTTC.

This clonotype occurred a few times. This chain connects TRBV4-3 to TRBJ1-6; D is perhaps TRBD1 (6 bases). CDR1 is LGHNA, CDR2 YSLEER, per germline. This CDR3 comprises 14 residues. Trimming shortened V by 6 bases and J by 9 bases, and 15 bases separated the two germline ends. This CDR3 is CASSLQGGGSPLHF. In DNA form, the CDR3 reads TGCGCCAGCAGTTTACAGGGAGGTGGTTCACCCCTCCACTTT.

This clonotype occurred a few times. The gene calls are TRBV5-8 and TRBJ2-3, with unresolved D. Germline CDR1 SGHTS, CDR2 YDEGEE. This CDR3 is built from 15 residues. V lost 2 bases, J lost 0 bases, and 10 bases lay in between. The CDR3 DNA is TGTGCCAGCAGCTTCGTGCGCCAGAGCACAGATACGCAGTATTTT. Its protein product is CASSFVRQSTDTQYF.

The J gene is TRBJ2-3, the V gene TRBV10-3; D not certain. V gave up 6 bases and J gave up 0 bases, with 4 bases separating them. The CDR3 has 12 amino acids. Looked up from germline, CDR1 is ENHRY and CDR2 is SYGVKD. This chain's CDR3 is CAIRGSTDTQYF. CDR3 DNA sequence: TGTGCCATCAGAGGAAGCACAGATACGCAGTATTTT.

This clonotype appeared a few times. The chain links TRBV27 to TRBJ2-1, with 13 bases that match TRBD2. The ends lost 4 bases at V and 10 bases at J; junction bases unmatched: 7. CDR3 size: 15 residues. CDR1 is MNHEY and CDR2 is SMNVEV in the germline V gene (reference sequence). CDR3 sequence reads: CASSYSGTSGIEQFF. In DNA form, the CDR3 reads TGTGCCAGCAGTTACTCCGGGACTAGCGGGATCGAGCAGTTCTTC.

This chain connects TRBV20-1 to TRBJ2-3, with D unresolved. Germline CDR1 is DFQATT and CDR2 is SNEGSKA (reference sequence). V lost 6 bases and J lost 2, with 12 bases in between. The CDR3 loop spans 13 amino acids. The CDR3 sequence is CSAPGLSTDTQYF. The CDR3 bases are TGCAGTGCCCCGGGCCTCTCCACAGATACGCAGTATTTT.

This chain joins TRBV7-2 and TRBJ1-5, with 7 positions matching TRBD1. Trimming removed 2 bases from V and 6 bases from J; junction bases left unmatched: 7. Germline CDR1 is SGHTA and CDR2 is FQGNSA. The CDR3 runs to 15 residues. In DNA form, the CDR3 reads TGTGCCAGCAGCTTACAGGGGGGGATCAGTCAGCCCCAGCATTTT. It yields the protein CASSLQGGISQPQHF.

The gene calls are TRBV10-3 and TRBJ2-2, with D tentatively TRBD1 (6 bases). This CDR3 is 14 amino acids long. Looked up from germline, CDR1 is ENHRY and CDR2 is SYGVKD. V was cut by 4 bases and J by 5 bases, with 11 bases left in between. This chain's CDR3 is CAISANRDTGELFF. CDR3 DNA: TGTGCCATCAGTGCAAACAGGGATACCGGGGAGCTGTTTTTT.

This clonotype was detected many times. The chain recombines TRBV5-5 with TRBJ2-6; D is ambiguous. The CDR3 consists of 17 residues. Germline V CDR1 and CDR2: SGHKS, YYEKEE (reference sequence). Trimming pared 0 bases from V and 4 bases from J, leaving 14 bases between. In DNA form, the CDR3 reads TGTGCCAGCAGCTTGGTCGGTTCCCTACACGGGGCCAACGTCCTGACTTTC. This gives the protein CASSLVGSLHGANVLTF.

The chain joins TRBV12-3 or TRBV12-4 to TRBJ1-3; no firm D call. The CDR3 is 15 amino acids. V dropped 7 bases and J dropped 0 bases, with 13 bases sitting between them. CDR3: CASNNRETSGNTIYF. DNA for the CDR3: TGTGCCAGCAATAATAGGGAGACCTCTGGAAACACCATATATTTT.

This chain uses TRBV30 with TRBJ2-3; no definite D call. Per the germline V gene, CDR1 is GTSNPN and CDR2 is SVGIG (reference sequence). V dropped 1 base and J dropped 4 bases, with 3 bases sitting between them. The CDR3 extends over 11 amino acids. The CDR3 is CAWSGSDTQYF. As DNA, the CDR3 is TGTGCCTGGAGTGGGTCAGATACGCAGTATTTT.

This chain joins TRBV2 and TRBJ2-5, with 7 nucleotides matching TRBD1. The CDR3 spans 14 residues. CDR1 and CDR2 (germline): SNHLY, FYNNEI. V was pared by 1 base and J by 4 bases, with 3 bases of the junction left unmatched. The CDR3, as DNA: TGTGCCAGCAGTGAAGTCACAGGGGCAGAGACCCAGTACTTC. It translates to CASSEVTGAETQYF.

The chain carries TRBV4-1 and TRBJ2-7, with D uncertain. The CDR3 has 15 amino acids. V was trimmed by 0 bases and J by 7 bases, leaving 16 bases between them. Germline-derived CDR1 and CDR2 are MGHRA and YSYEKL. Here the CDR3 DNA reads TGCGCCAGCAGCCAAGAATGGACGGGCTCCTGGGAGCAGTACTTC. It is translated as CASSQEWTGSWEQYF.

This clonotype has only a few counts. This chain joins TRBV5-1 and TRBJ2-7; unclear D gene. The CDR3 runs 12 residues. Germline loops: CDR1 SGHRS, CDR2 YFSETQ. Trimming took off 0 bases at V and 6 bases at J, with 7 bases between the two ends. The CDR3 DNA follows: TGCGCCAGCAGCTTGGAGGGTGGCGAGCAGTACGTC. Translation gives CASSLEGGEQYV.

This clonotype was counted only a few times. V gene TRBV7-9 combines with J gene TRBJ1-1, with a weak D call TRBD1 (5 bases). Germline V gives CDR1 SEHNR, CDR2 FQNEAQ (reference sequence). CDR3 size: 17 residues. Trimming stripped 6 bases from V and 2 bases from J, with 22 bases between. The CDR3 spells CASSPTAGRRGNTEAFF. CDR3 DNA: TGTGCCAGCAGTCCCACCGCAGGGAGAAGGGGCAACACTGAAGCTTTCTTT.

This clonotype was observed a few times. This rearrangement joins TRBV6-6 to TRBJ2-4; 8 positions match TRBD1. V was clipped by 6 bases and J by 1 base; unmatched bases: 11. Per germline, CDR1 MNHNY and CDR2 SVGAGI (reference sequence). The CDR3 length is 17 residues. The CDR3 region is CASRPRDRFEAKNIQYF. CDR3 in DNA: TGTGCCAGCAGACCCCGGGACAGGTTCGAGGCCAAAAACATTCAGTACTTC.

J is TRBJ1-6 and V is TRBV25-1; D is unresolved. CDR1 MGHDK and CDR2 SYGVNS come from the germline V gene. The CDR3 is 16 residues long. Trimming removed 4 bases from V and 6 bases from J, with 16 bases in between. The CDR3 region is CASSGVDPESNSPLHF. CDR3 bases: TGTGCCAGCAGTGGGGTAGACCCGGAATCTAATTCACCCCTCCACTTT.

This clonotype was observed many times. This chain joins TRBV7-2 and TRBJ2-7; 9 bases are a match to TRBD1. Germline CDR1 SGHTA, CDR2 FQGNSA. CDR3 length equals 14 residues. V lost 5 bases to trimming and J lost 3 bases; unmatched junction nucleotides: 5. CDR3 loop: CASSAGTGFYEQYF. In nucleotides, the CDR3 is TGTGCCAGCAGCGCCGGGACAGGGTTCTACGAGCAGTACTTC.

Here the CDR3 DNA reads TGCAGTAGTCAGGGAGGGAATTCACCCCTCCACTTT. Translation: CSSQGGNSPLHF. The chain links TRBV20-1 to TRBJ1-6; a weak D match, TRBD1 (5 bases). This CDR3 contains 12 residues. Germline CDR1 reads DFQATT; CDR2 reads SNEGSKA (reference sequence). The V gene lost 8 bases and the J gene lost 7 bases, with 12 bases spanning the gap.

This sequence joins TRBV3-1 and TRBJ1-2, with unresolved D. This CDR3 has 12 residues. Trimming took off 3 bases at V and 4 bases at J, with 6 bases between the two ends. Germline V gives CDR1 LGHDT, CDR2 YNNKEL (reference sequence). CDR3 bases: TGTGCCAGCAGCCAGCAAACCTATGGCTACACCTTC. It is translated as CASSQQTYGYTF. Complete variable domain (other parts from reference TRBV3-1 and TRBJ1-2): DTAVSQTPKYLVTQMGNDKSIKCEQNLGHDTMYWYKQDSKKFLKIMFSYNNKELIINETVPNRFSPKSPDKAHLNLHINSLELGDSAVYFCASSQQTYGYTFGSGTRLTVV.

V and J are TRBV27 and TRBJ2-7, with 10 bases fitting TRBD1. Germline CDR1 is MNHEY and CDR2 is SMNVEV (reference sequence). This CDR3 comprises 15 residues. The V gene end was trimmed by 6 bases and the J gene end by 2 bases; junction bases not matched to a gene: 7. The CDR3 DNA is TGTGCCAGCAGGCCCGAGGGACAGGGGCCCTACGAGCAGTACTTC. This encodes CASRPEGQGPYEQYF.

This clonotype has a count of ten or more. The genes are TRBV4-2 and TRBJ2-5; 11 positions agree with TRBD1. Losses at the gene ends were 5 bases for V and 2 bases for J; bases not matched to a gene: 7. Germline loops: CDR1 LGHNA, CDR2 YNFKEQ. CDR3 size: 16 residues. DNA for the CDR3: TGTGCCAGCAGCTTAGGAGGACAGGGGGCGCAAGAGACCCAGTACTTC. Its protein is CASSLGGQGAQETQYF.